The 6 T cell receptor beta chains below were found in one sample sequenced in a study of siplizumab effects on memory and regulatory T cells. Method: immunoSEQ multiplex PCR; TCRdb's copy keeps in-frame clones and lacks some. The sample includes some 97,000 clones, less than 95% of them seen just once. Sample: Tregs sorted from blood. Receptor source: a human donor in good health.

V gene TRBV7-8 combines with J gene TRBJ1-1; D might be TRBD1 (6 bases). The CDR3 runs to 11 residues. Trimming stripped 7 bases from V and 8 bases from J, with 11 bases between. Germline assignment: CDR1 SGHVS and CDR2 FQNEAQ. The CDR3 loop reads CASTATGEAFF. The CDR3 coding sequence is TGTGCCAGCACTGCTACAGGGGAAGCTTTCTTT.

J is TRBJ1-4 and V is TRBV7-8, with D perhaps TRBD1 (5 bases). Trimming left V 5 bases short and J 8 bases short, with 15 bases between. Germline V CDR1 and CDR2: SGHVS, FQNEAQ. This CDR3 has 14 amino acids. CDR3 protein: CASSLGDFQEKLFF. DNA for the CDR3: TGTGCCAGCAGCCTAGGGGATTTTCAAGAAAAACTGTTTTTT. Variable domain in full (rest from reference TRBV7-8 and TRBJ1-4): GAGVSQSPRYKVAKRGQDVALRCDPISGHVSLFWYQQALGQGPEFLTYFQNEAQLDKSGLPSDRFFAERPEGSVSTLKIQRTQQEDSAVYLCASSLGDFQEKLFFGSGTQLSVL.

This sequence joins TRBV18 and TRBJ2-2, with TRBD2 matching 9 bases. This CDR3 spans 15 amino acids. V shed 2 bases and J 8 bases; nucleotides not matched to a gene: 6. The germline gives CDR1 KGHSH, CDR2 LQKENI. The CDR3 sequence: CASSPIAGVFGELFF. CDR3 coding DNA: TGTGCCAGCTCACCAATAGCGGGAGTCTTTGGGGAGCTGTTTTTT.

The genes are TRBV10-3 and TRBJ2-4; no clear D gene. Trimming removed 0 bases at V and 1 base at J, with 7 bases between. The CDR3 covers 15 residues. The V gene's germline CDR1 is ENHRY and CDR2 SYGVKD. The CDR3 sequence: CAISESGRAKNIQYF. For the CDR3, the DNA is TGTGCCATCAGTGAGTCCGGTCGGGCCAAAAACATTCAGTACTTC.

Here the CDR3 reads CASSFRTSGSYEQYF. In DNA, the CDR3 is TGTGCCAGCAGCTTCCGGACTAGCGGCTCCTACGAGCAGTACTTC. This sequence joins TRBV7-6 and TRBJ2-7; 10 bases agree with TRBD2. The CDR3 runs to 15 residues. In germline, CDR1 is SGHVS, CDR2 FNYEAQ. The trim removed 3 bases at V and 0 bases at J, leaving 2 bases unmatched.

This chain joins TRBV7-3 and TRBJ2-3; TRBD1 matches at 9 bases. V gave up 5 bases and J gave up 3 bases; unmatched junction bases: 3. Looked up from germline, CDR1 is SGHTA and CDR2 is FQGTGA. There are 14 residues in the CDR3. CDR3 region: CASSPDRGTDTQYF. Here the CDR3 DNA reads TGTGCCAGCAGCCCGGACAGGGGTACAGATACGCAGTATTTT. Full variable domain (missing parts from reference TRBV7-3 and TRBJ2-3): GAGVSQTPSNKVTEKGKYVELRCDPISGHTALYWYRQSLGQGPEFLIYFQGTGAADDSGLPNDRFFAVRPEGSVSTLKIQRTERGDSAVYLCASSPDRGTDTQYFGPGTRLTVL.